Reported below is one T cell receptor beta chain. This clone appeared a single time. It has no known antigen specificity. Per-nucleotide qualities are absent, and no much larger clonotype sits a single base away. No immune events, such as infections, were documented for the healthy donors during the collection period. Blood repertoires from healthy donors were used as a training cohort for calibrating time-dependent variance in a beta-binomial model of differential abundance of T-cell clones. The training cohort was composed of approximately ten healthy donors, 3 female and 7 male. On average the donors were 43 years old, and their ages spanned about 29 to 64 years. Obtained from a commercial supplier, whole blood was collected from each healthy donor at three time points set around two weeks apart. For immunosequencing, genomic DNA was extracted from whole blood that had not been sorted. V gives up 3 bases and J gives up 5 bases, and the segment between their germline ends measures 7 bases. Its CDR3 holds 13 amino acids, cysteine through phenylalanine. Only the CDR3 DNA is retained, 39 bases long and in frame from the first base. As encoded in the germline V gene (reference sequence), CDR1 is MNHEY while CDR2 is SMNVEV.

This record comes from a study of identifying expanded T cells in peripheral blood (dated by TCRdb to the late 2010s). Study-level background: Four technical replicates, made by sequencing separate aliquots from the same pool of genomic DNA, were compared pairwise.

Summary of the overall study and its limitations: About 1.3 differentially abundant clones were flagged by the binomial model between technical replicates, whereas about 15 and 19 were flagged over approximately two weeks and four weeks, respectively. The beta-binomial model significantly reduced the number of clones called differentially abundant and the false-positive rate across all healthy-donor time intervals. Across all healthy donors, variance in clone template counts between approximately two-week samples was found to increase significantly with total template count. The authors expected that over much longer intervals, such as months to years, biological variance in healthy repertoires might increase even further.

The immunoSEQ Assay, which uses bias-controlled multiplex PCR amplification of genomic DNA, was used to profile TCRbeta CDR3 regions. On the authors' methods: The absolute abundance of each unique TCRbeta CDR3 region was quantified after sequences were collapsed and filtered. Differential abundance was assessed using a binomial (Fisher-equivalent) model and a beta-binomial model in which time-dependent variance fitted from healthy donors was added. Clones with fewer than 5 combined templates were removed, and a clone was called differentially abundant if the clone's Benjamini-Hochberg FDR was below 0.01. Using the form v = (b*log(k)+a)^2, the beta-binomial variance was modeled as a function of the total template count across the two samples. The table was pulled from immuneACCESS by TCRdb, which kept in-frame rearrangements only. Such tables lose some clones; where checked, under half of the loss comes from unresolved V genes, and the rest has no known cause. Clone size and V and J calls were adopted from that table, with D and trimming inferred from the DNA. The sample includes approximately 130,000 clones, with less than 90% observed a single time. 7% to 10% of the sample goes to the ten largest clones.

The rearrangement joined TRBV27 to TRBJ1-4; the D gene is possibly TRBD1, with 5 bases matching. The clonotype comes from a person between 18 and 70 years old in good health. The sequencing input was blood. The CDR3 protein sequence reads: CASSFWGNEKLFF. The DNA sequence is TGTGCCAGCAGTTTTTGGGGGAATGAAAAACTGTTTTTT.